This entry lists 2 T cell receptor beta chains sequenced from one sample in a study of T cell changes during pregnancy in multiple sclerosis. Clones were sequenced by immunoSEQ multiplex PCR, and TCRdb holds only the in-frame ones, with some missing. Here the sample spans tens of thousands of clones, around 93% being singletons. Sequencing was performed on peripheral blood, taken in the first trimester of pregnancy. Receptors were obtained from a female donor with multiple sclerosis, enrolled in a pregnancy study.

The gene calls are TRBV5-1 and TRBJ1-3; D is undetermined. V was shortened by 3 bases and J by 7 bases, with 8 bases between the two germline ends. The germline gives CDR1 SGHRS, CDR2 YFSETQ. The CDR3 is 12 residues long. The CDR3 region is CASSSGGNTIYF. For the CDR3, the DNA is TGCGCCAGCAGCTCGGGTGGGAACACCATATATTTT.

This clone appeared a few times. This rearrangement joins TRBV6-1 to TRBJ2-4; no reliable D call. Germline loops: CDR1 MNHNS, CDR2 SASEGT. This CDR3 is built from 14 residues. Trimming left V 1 base short and J 0 bases short, with 4 bases between. The CDR3 region has the DNA TGTGCCAGCAGTGAAGGAGTAGCCAAAAACATTCAGTACTTC. As protein: CASSEGVAKNIQYF.